These T cell receptor beta chains were read from a single sample in a study of CXCR3-negative and CXCR3-positive naive CD8 T cells. TCRdb reanalyzed the 5' RACE reads and collapses them to one entry per CDR3 protein, without DNA. This sample's table reports about 22,000 distinct CDR3 sequences. Sequencing was performed on memory CD8+ T cells from blood. The receptors were gathered from a human donor in good health. Some clones in this sample may be carry-over from other donors' samples. CDR3s include the opening cysteine and the closing phenylalanine or tryptophan.

j_call	v_call	cdr3_aa
TRBJ1-1	TRBV15	CATSKSPDGSLEAFF
TRBJ1-6	TRBV6-5	CASSNGQGNSPLHF
TRBJ2-1	TRBV6-1	CASRGDSQVDEQFF
TRBJ2-7	TRBV5-1	CASSLSYNSYEQYF
TRBJ2-1	TRBV29-1	CSVVEEGTPPYNEQFF
TRBJ1-1	TRBV5-1	CASSLEGGTEAFF
TRBJ1-2	TRBV20-1	CSARVEGRDYGYTF
TRBJ2-1	TRBV4-3	CASSQVTGKENEQFF
TRBJ1-1	TRBV20-1	CSARVTGIGYTEAFF
TRBJ2-1	TRBV14	CASSQVNSAIEQFF
TRBJ2-5	TRBV5-5	CASSFPGQETQYF
TRBJ2-1	TRBV7-7	CASRTLNESQFF
TRBJ2-1	TRBV5-1	CASSLGGEFNYNEQFF
TRBJ1-2	TRBV7-6	CASSLTPGDVYGYTF
TRBJ2-7	TRBV19	CASSIWQGHYEQYF
TRBJ2-7	TRBV7-9	CASSFGDTRSYEQYF
TRBJ1-5	TRBV4-3	CASSQDSRESNQPQHF